The 17 T cell receptor beta chains listed next were all sequenced from one sample in a study of shared clonotypes between healthy human individuals (dated by TCRdb to 2020 to 2021). Library creation used the immunoSEQ multiplex PCR assay. The source is immuneACCESS, and TCRdb retained only in-frame sequences with V and J called. Part of the clones is not carried over; for the studies checked, unresolved V genes explain less than half of this, and the remainder is unexplained. This sample comprises roughly 640,000 clones, around 97% of them detected only once. Jointly, the top ten make up 0.057% of the sample. The sample was naive CD4+ T cells sorted from blood. Per the publication, the cell subset or site label means: CD45RA+ positively selected. The receptors were sampled from a woman in her twenties or thirties in good health.

The chain has TRBV9 and TRBJ2-1; D possibly corresponds to TRBD2 (6 bases). Germline CDR1 and CDR2: SGDLS and YYNGEE. Trimming shortened V by 0 bases and J by 15 bases, and 16 bases separated the two germline ends. The CDR3 has 13 amino acids. The chain's CDR3 is CASSVEGSGLAFF. The CDR3 nucleotides are TGTGCCAGCAGCGTAGAGGGTAGCGGTCTAGCGTTCTTC. The full variable domain, with the rest looked up from reference TRBV9 and TRBJ2-1, is DSGVTQTPKHLITATGQRVTLRCSPRSGDLSVYWYQQSLDQGLQFLIQYYNGEERAKGNILERFSAQQFPDLHSELNLSSLELGDSALYFCASSVEGSGLAFFGPGTRLTVL.

The rearrangement links TRBV27 to TRBJ2-7; D is possibly TRBD1 (6 bases). V lost 8 bases and J lost 0, with 17 bases in between. The CDR3 loop spans 15 amino acids. Germline loops: CDR1 MNHEY, CDR2 SMNVEV (reference sequence). The CDR3 spells CASGSYGDNSYEQYF. The CDR3 DNA reads as TGTGCCAGCGGGTCCTATGGGGACAACTCCTACGAGCAGTACTTC.

This clone was seen just once. The chain combines TRBV27 with TRBJ1-1; weak D call: TRBD1 (5 bases). Germline CDR1 and CDR2: MNHEY and SMNVEV (reference sequence). There are 12 residues in the CDR3. The V end was cut by 8 bases, the J end by 3 bases, with 10 bases between. The CDR3 nucleotides are TGTGCCAGCGAGGGCAGGGACACTGAAGCTTTCTTT. The encoded protein is CASEGRDTEAFF.

V usage is TRBV6-6 and J usage is TRBJ2-7; D not certain. This CDR3 has 14 amino acids. The V gene's germline CDR1 is MNHNY and CDR2 SVGAGI (reference sequence). Deletions cut 5 bases from V and 3 bases from J, with 14 bases between. CDR3 DNA: TGTGCCAGCAGTAGATCGGGTTCGGGCTACGAGCAGTACTTC. Translating gives CASSRSGSGYEQYF.

The chain uses TRBV7-3 and TRBJ2-1; either TRBD1 or TRBD2 may fit D (6 bases each). This CDR3 contains 15 residues. V gave up 4 bases and J gave up 6 bases, with 16 bases separating them. CDR1 SGHTA and CDR2 FQGTGA come from the germline V gene. CDR3 region: CASSSGVAVLNEQFF. CDR3 bases: TGTGCCAGCAGCTCAGGGGTAGCGGTCCTCAATGAGCAGTTCTTC.

The J gene is TRBJ1-1, the V gene TRBV30; 7 nucleotides agree with TRBD1. CDR3 length: 13 amino acids. The germline gives CDR1 GTSNPN, CDR2 SVGIG (reference sequence). J was trimmed by 3 bases and V by 3 bases; bases with no gene match: 4. CDR3 amino acids: CAWRATGDTEAFF. Written as DNA, the CDR3 is TGTGCCTGGAGGGCTACAGGGGACACTGAAGCTTTCTTT.

The genes are TRBV28 and TRBJ2-7, with D maybe TRBD1 (6 bases). Trimming took 2 bases from V and 3 from J, leaving 23 bases between them. CDR3 length: 18 residues. Germline V gene sequence: CDR1 MDHEN, CDR2 SYDVKM. In DNA, the CDR3 is TGTGCCAGCAGTTTACAGGACAGAAGAACCTACCTAGTCTACGAGCAGTACTTC. Its translation is CASSLQDRRTYLVYEQYF.

CDR3 bases: TGTGCCAGCAGTGAAGTAGGGGGCCACGAGCAGTACTTC. Protein product: CASSEVGGHEQYF. The V call is TRBV6-1, the J call TRBJ2-7; 7 nucleotides agree with TRBD1. V dropped 1 base and J dropped 5; count of bases not matched to a gene: 2. The CDR3 length is 13 residues. Germline CDR1 is MNHNS and CDR2 is SASEGT.

The CDR3 spells CASSLTTGVGTEAFF. The CDR3 coding sequence is TGCGCCAGCAGCTTGACGACAGGGGTCGGCACTGAAGCTTTCTTT. The chain couples TRBV5-1 to TRBJ1-1, with 8 bases aligning to TRBD1. V was clipped by 1 base and J by 4 bases; unmatched bases: 6. The CDR3 covers 15 residues. Germline assignment: CDR1 SGHRS and CDR2 YFSETQ.

This sequence joins TRBV27 and TRBJ2-7; 7 bases match TRBD2. Germline V gene data show CDR1 as MNHEY and CDR2 as SMNVEV (reference sequence). CDR3 length: 15 amino acids. The J segment lost 0 bases and the V segment lost 3 bases, leaving 5 bases of the junction unmatched. The CDR3 region is CASSFMRESSYEQYF. The CDR3 DNA reads TGTGCCAGCAGTTTCATGCGGGAGTCCTCCTACGAGCAGTACTTC.

The chain recombines TRBV2 with TRBJ1-5; maybe TRBD1 (5 bases). CDR1 is SNHLY, CDR2 FYNNEI, per germline. V shed 8 bases and J shed 4 bases, with 12 bases lying between them. The CDR3 runs to 13 residues. The CDR3 here is CASSGGWNQPQHF. In DNA, the CDR3 is TGTGCCAGCTCCGGGGGGTGGAATCAGCCCCAGCATTTT.

This chain connects TRBV5-8 to TRBJ1-5; 9 nucleotides match TRBD1. The CDR3 has 18 amino acids. The V gene end was trimmed by 0 bases and the J gene end by 5 bases; junction bases not matched to a gene: 12. Germline values: CDR1 SGHTS, CDR2 YDEGEE. Here the CDR3 reads CASSLAGGGQGKDQPQHF. DNA of the CDR3: TGTGCCAGCAGCTTGGCGGGTGGGGGACAGGGAAAAGATCAGCCCCAGCATTTT.

The chain has TRBV28 and TRBJ2-7, with a tentative D call TRBD1 (6 bases). Trimming took 6 bases from V and 5 from J, leaving 17 bases between them. The CDR3 is 14 amino acids. The germline V gene has CDR1 MDHEN and CDR2 SYDVKM. CDR3 region: CASRRQGIRDEQYF. In nucleotides, the CDR3 is TGTGCCAGCAGGCGCCAGGGGATTAGGGACGAGCAGTACTTC.

The CDR3, as DNA: TGTGCCTCACAAGGCGGCGGGAGATTCTCAACAGACACCGGGGAGCTGTTTTTT. Its translation is CASQGGGRFSTDTGELFF. The chain couples TRBV28 to TRBJ2-2; 7 nucleotides match TRBD2. Trimming cost V 11 bases and J 3 bases; bases outside gene matches: 21. In germline, CDR1 is MDHEN, CDR2 SYDVKM. This CDR3 has 18 amino acids.

The chain combines TRBV10-1 with TRBJ2-1; 9 bases align to TRBD1. Germline V CDR1 and CDR2: WNHNN, SYGVQD (reference sequence). V gave up 2 bases and J gave up 2 bases; unmatched junction bases: 4. CDR3 length: 16 residues. CDR3 loop: CASSEQGQGTYNEQFF. The CDR3 DNA reads as TGCGCCAGCAGTGAGCAGGGACAGGGTACCTACAATGAGCAGTTCTTC.

This clone was seen once. The rearrangement uses TRBV6-5 and TRBJ2-5; 10 bases align to TRBD2. The V gene end was trimmed by 6 bases and the J gene end by 1 base; junction bases not matched to a gene: 5. The germline V gene encodes CDR1 MNHEY and CDR2 SVGAGI. The CDR3 is made up of 15 amino acids. The CDR3 region is CASSLAGVGQETQYF. CDR3 sequence (DNA): TGTGCCAGCAGCCTAGCGGGAGTGGGCCAAGAGACCCAGTACTTC.

V and J are TRBV2 and TRBJ2-3; D not certain. CDR3 length equals 11 residues. The germline V and J ends were trimmed by 7 bases and 6 bases, with 8 bases remaining between them. Germline CDR1 reads SNHLY; CDR2 reads FYNNEI. CDR3 nucleotide sequence: TGTGCCAGCACCCCCGGGGATACGCAGTATTTT. It translates to CASTPGDTQYF.